This is a list of T cell receptor beta chains from one sample in a study of blood T cell repertoires in COVID-19. Sequenced by immunoSEQ multiplex PCR; TCRdb stores in-frame clones only, minus some. This sample yields 57,000 or so clones, of which about 86% are seen a single time; approximately 15% belongs to the top ten. The sequenced sample was peripheral blood. These receptors were obtained from a human donor in a cohort sampled during active COVID-19. Each CDR3 is given with its conserved first and last residue. D genes are given only for firm matches. Rows may omit the clone size; those that give it use once, few, many or a size class.

D	size	J	V	DNA	CDR3
.	.	TRBJ2-2	TRBV28	TGTGCCAGCAGTTTGGACAGCGTAAACACCGGGGAGCTGTTTTTT	CASSLDSVNTGELFF
TRBD2	.	TRBJ2-7	TRBV6-2/TRBV6-3	TGTGCCAGCAGCGCAGGGACTAGCGGAACCTACGAGCAGTACTTC	CASSAGTSGTYEQYF
.	.	TRBJ1-3	TRBV7-9	TGTGCCAGCAGCTTGGCCGTCTCTGGAAACACCATATATTTT	CASSLAVSGNTIYF
TRBD2	.	TRBJ2-1	TRBV3-1/TRBV3-2	TGTGCCAGCAGCGCTAGCGGGAGAATACACAATGAGCAGTTCTTC	CASSASGRIHNEQFF
TRBD1	.	TRBJ2-1	TRBV27	TGTGCCAGCAGTTTGGGGACAGCATACAATGAGCAGTTCTTC	CASSLGTAYNEQFF
TRBD1	.	TRBJ1-1	TRBV7-2	TGTGCCAGCAGCTACAGGGGGGTTATGAACACTGAAGCTTTCTTT	CASSYRGVMNTEAFF
TRBD2	.	TRBJ2-1	TRBV7-2	TGTGCCAGCAGCCCACCACCGTGGACTAGCGGGAGTGAGGAAAATGAGCAGTTCTTC	CASSPPPWTSGSEENEQFF
TRBD1	.	TRBJ1-6	TRBV28	TGTGCCAGCAGTATGAGGCAGGGGGATAATTCACCCCTCCACTTT	CASSMRQGDNSPLHF
.	.	TRBJ1-5	TRBV5-1	TGCGCCAGCAGCTTGGCTCCGGATCAGCCCCAGCATTTT	CASSLAPDQPQHF
.	.	TRBJ2-7	TRBV14	TGTGCCAGCAGCCATCAGCTTGCGGCGGGCCGCTCCTACGAGCAGTACTTC	CASSHQLAAGRSYEQYF
.	.	TRBJ1-1	TRBV28	TGTGCCAGCAGTTTATCGACAGTCTTCACTGAAGCTTTCTTT	CASSLSTVFTEAFF
TRBD2	.	TRBJ2-5	TRBV6-5	TGTGCCAGCCGGTCAGCGGGAGGGTGGGAGACCCAGTACTTC	CASRSAGGWETQYF
TRBD1	.	TRBJ2-7	TRBV23-1	TGCGCCAGCAGTCAAAAGGGACAGGGCCTCTCCTACGAGCAGTACTTC	CASSQKGQGLSYEQYF
.	.	TRBJ1-4	TRBV18	TGTGCCAGCTCCGACACAGGGTTAAATGAAAAACTGTTTTTT	CASSDTGLNEKLFF
TRBD2	.	TRBJ2-1	TRBV5-5	TGTGCCAGCAGCCGATCACTAGCGGGAGGGCAGTATGAGCAGTTCTTC	CASSRSLAGGQYEQFF
TRBD1	.	TRBJ2-3	TRBV5-4	TGTGCCAGCAGCCCGAGGACAGGGTCGGGAGATACGCAGTATTTT	CASSPRTGSGDTQYF
.	.	TRBJ2-1	TRBV11-3	TGTGCCAGCAGCCTGACTAATGAGCAGTTCTTC	CASSLTNEQFF
.	few	TRBJ1-5	TRBV7-6	TGTGCCAGCAGCTTAGTAACAGGACCCAATCAGCCCCAGCATTTT	CASSLVTGPNQPQHF
.	.	TRBJ2-1	TRBV9	TGTGCCAGCAGCGTAGAGGTGGGAGGAAACAATGAGCAGTTCTTC	CASSVEVGGNNEQFF